The TCR beta chain described here comes from a study of cytomegalovirus exposure and HLA in healthy donors. Background on the study: Among the approximately 400 genotyped donors, around 85% were placed in the Caucasian-associated ancestry cluster. Study findings and constraints: Associated with cytomegalovirus, according to the listing, were 150 to 200 TCR beta chains. DRB1 showed the most TCR associations and HLA-C the fewest in a later analysis, as rates varied by HLA locus. The later analysis indicated that the majority of CMV-associated TCR beta chains appeared HLA-restricted.

A multiplex PCR was run with 60 Vbeta primers and 13 Jbeta primers. Clones were read by immunoSEQ multiplex PCR, and TCRdb kept only the in-frame ones, dropping some. The sample holds about 150,000 clones; approximately 81% are singletons and the top ten take under 1.5%. This clone showed up just a few times. The antigen remains undetermined. The CDR3 consists of 13 residues. V shed 3 bases and J shed 2 bases, with 7 bases lying between them. Germline V gene lookup returns CDR1 KGHSH and CDR2 LQKENI. The chain uses TRBV18 and TRBJ2-5; D is unresolved. The source material was PBMCs. This TCR was sampled from a man between 18 and 35 years old in good health and CMV-seronegative. CDR3 DNA: TGTGCCAGCTCACCTACAGAACAAGAGACCCAGTACTTC. Translation gives CASSPTEQETQYF.